Described below is a single T cell receptor (beta chain) sequence and its context. It lacks a known antigen. No quality values exist for individual bases; no much larger clone is one base distant. One to two pinch biopsies were taken from the rectum for research during colonoscopy. Ulcerative colitis patients had received no immunosuppressive medication before the diagnostic colonoscopy. Rectal biopsies were digested with proteinase K before DNA isolation. The Wizard kit (Promega) was used to extract genomic DNA from both blood and intestinal samples. Using the immunoSEQ TRB Survey service, rearranged CDR3 beta regions were amplified from genomic DNA with multiplex V and J primers. To keep depth equal across samples, survey-level sequencing depth of up to 500,000 reads per sample was applied. Libraries were purified and pooled, and sequencing was performed on Illumina technology. In the source study's methods: Productive clonality, sample overlap, pairwise scatters, CDR3 beta length, V/D/J gene usage and productiveness were assessed with immunoSEQ online tools. Alongside Shannon and Simpson indices, calculated diversity was computed as the number of unique rearrangements divided by total templates, multiplied by 100. Principal component analysis used the R prcomp function and ggbiplot package on Z-score normalized data. Morisita's index was used to quantify blood-rectal clonal overlap within each subject. In its TCRdb copy, this immuneACCESS table keeps in-frame sequences only and misses some clones. Where compared with another copy, unresolved V genes explain less than half of these, and the others have no known cause. Clonal size and the V and J genes are those of that table, whereas D and trimming came from the DNA. This sample is represented by more than 40,000 clones; around 79% of them were singletons. The top ten constitute 3% to 4.5% of the sample.

This record belongs to a study of pediatric ulcerative colitis (dated by TCRdb to between 2018 and 2021). Concerning the study at large: Among the ulcerative colitis patients, seven had pancolitis and two had left-sided colitis, and histology in every patient was consistent with ulcerative colitis. From under ten newly diagnosed, treatment-naive pediatric ulcerative colitis patients and a handful of non-IBD control children, paired blood and rectal samples were collected. Using the Pediatric Ulcerative Colitis Activity Index, a couple of patients were classed as having mild disease, several as having moderate disease and three as having acute severe colitis. Overall results and qualifications from the work: Two rectal CDR3 clonotypes were present in all ulcerative colitis patients and in none of the controls. With only four individuals, the healthy control group was small. Features of the rectal repertoire distinguished controls, mild-moderate colitis patients and acute severe colitis patients, and in acute severe colitis, rectal diversity was reduced because of clonal expansions. Repertoires were derived from total lymphocyte DNA, so rare subsets such as regulatory T cells may have patterns not reflected. Compared with controls, ulcerative colitis patients showed significantly higher autologous blood-rectal clonal overlap, a finding that suggests increased T cell trafficking to inflamed tissue. For technical reasons, the blood samples of a couple of patients yielded substantially fewer templates, so those samples were excluded from the blood-rectal overlap analysis. T cells from blood may have been included in the rectal pinch biopsies, particularly in patients with overt colitis.

Reading from cysteine to phenylalanine, the CDR3 counts 14 amino acids. Only the CDR3 part of the read is kept: 42 bases, read in frame from the first base. V sheds 0 bases and J sheds 0 bases, leaving 6 bases between their ends. CDR1 and CDR2 are drawn from the germline V gene (reference sequence): WNHNN, SYGVQD. The chain is encoded by TRBV10-1 joined to TRBJ2-7; the D gene is unclear. Material: gut tissue. The origin of this receptor is a girl between 5 and 17 years old with moderate ulcerative colitis. The DNA reads TGCGCCAGCAGTGAGTCAGGAACCTCCTACGAGCAGTACTTC. It specifies CASSESGTSYEQYF.